A selection of T cell receptor beta chains follows, all from one sample in a study of shared clonotypes between healthy human individuals. The table came from immunoSEQ multiplex PCR; TCRdb's copy has only in-frame clones and leaves some out. The sample records around 610,000 clones, roughly 96% being singletons. Sample: naive CD8+ T cells sorted from blood. The receptors shown here come from a woman under 40 in good health. Each CDR3 is given with its conserved first and last residue. The D gene is left open where the match is weak. The listing skips clone size in some rows; elsewhere it reads once, few, many or a size class.

j_call,clone_size,v_call,d_call,cdr3_nt,cdr3_aa
TRBJ2-7,.,TRBV6-5,.,TGTGCCAGCAGTTACGTCGAGGGGGCCTACGAGCAGTACTTC,CASSYVEGAYEQYF
TRBJ1-2,.,TRBV27,TRBD1,TGTGCCAGCAGGGAAGACAGGGCGGCCTATGGCTACACCTTC,CASREDRAAYGYTF
TRBJ2-5,.,TRBV7-3,.,TGTGCCAGCAGCCCATCCCAGGCCCAGTACTTC,CASSPSQAQYF
TRBJ2-7,.,TRBV4-1,.,TGCGCCAGCAGCCCGTCCACGGCCTACGAGCAGTACTTC,CASSPSTAYEQYF
TRBJ2-1,.,TRBV18,.,TGTGCCAGCTCACCACCTAGCTTTGAGCAGTTCTTC,CASSPPSFEQFF
TRBJ2-1,.,TRBV6-1,TRBD2,TGTGCCAGCAGTGACGACACTAGCGGGCAGTACAATGAGCAGTTCTTC,CASSDDTSGQYNEQFF
TRBJ2-3,.,TRBV15,.,TGTGCCACCAGCAAGAGCGACGCCGGCGATACGCAGTATTTT,CATSKSDAGDTQYF
TRBJ1-1,.,TRBV27,.,TGTGCCAGCAGTTATAGGAGGGGCACTGAAGCTTTCTTT,CASSYRRGTEAFF
TRBJ1-2,.,TRBV27,.,TGTGCCAGCAGCACCGGGCCAAATGGCTACACCTTC,CASSTGPNGYTF
TRBJ2-7,.,TRBV5-6,.,TGTGCCAGCAGCTTGAGAGGGCAGGCCTACGAGCAGTACTTC,CASSLRGQAYEQYF
TRBJ1-5,.,TRBV2,.,TGTGCCAGCAGGAGGATGGCCGATAGCAATCAGCCCCAGCATTTT,CASRRMADSNQPQHF
TRBJ1-2,.,TRBV5-6,.,TGTGCCAGCAGCTTGGGGCAGTCCCCCAGCGGAGACGGCTACACCTTC,CASSLGQSPSGDGYTF
TRBJ2-1,.,TRBV19,TRBD2,TGTGCCAGTAGTTCCGAGGCGGGAGGGCCCTACAATGAGCAGTTCTTC,CASSSEAGGPYNEQFF
TRBJ1-1,few,TRBV30,.,TGTGCCTGGAGTATTTTCCGCCCAGAAGCTTTCTTT,CAWSIFRPEAFF
TRBJ2-3,once,TRBV28,.,TGTGCCAGCAGCCCCAGGGAGGGCACAGATACGCAGTATTTT,CASSPREGTDTQYF
TRBJ1-5,.,TRBV7-8,.,TGTGCCAGCAGCTTATTGGGGGAGAGCAATCAGCCCCAGCATTTT,CASSLLGESNQPQHF
TRBJ1-2,.,TRBV11-2,.,TGTGCCAGCAGCTTAGCAGGAGACTATGGCTACACCTTC,CASSLAGDYGYTF
TRBJ1-3,once,TRBV28,.,TGTGCCAGCAGTTCCCCCCACCGGACTCACGTCTCTGGAAACACCATATATTTT,CASSSPHRTHVSGNTIYF
TRBJ2-1,.,TRBV9,.,TGTGCCAGCAGCGCAACAACTCCTAGCCGCTTCTCCTACAATGAGCAGTTCTTC,CASSATTPSRFSYNEQFF
TRBJ2-2,.,TRBV7-2,.,TGTGCCAGCAGCTTAGCGGGGGGCACCGGGGAGCTGTTTTTT,CASSLAGGTGELFF
TRBJ1-1,.,TRBV27,.,TGTGCCAGCAGGCCTGCGCTAGGGTGGAACACTGAAGCTTTCTTT,CASRPALGWNTEAFF
TRBJ1-2,.,TRBV4-1,TRBD1,TGCGCCAGCGCCGGATTTGGGACAGGCCATGGCTACACCTTC,CASAGFGTGHGYTF
TRBJ2-3,.,TRBV29-1,TRBD2,TGCAGCGGGAGACTAGCGGCTGCCACAGATACGCAGTATTTT,CSGRLAAATDTQYF
TRBJ2-7,.,TRBV5-6,TRBD1,TGTGCCAGCAGCGGGACCGGGACAGGGGATTTAGAGCAGTACTTC,CASSGTGTGDLEQYF
TRBJ2-2,.,TRBV28,TRBD2,TGTGCCAGCAGGCCGACTAGCGGGACTGAAGGCGGGGAGCTGTTTTTT,CASRPTSGTEGGELFF
TRBJ1-5,once,TRBV6-1,.,TGTGCCAGCAGCTTTAGGGACAACCGCAATCAGCCCCAGCATTTT,CASSFRDNRNQPQHF
TRBJ1-5,.,TRBV5-4,.,TGTGCCAGCAGCTGTCTCAAACAGGGCTATAATCAGCCCCAGCATTTT,CASSCLKQGYNQPQHF
TRBJ1-1,.,TRBV4-1,TRBD1,TGCGCCAGCAGCCAGAACTACAGGGGAGGGACTGAAGCTTTCTTT,CASSQNYRGGTEAFF
TRBJ1-1,.,TRBV7-9,.,TGTGCCAGCAGCCCGAGACAGTCGGGGAGGTGGGCTTTCTTT,CASSPRQSGRWAFF
TRBJ1-1,.,TRBV11-2,.,TGTGCCAGCAGCTTAGGGGGAGGTTCGGCTTTCTTT,CASSLGGGSAFF
TRBJ2-7,.,TRBV18,TRBD2,TGTGCCAGCTCACCTATGGGACTAGCGGGAACGATCGACGAGCAGTACTTC,CASSPMGLAGTIDEQYF
TRBJ2-7,.,TRBV27,TRBD1,TGTGCCAGCAGCCCGGGACACAGGGGCTACGAGCAGTACTTC,CASSPGHRGYEQYF
TRBJ2-1,.,TRBV29-1,.,TGCAGCGCCCCAGGGGAGAGCGGGAATTACAATGAGCAGTTCTTC,CSAPGESGNYNEQFF
TRBJ1-2,.,TRBV6-5,TRBD1,TGTGCCAGCAGTTACACTGTACAGGGGGCTGGCTATGGCTACACCTTC,CASSYTVQGAGYGYTF
TRBJ2-2,once,TRBV5-5,TRBD1,TGTGCCAGCAGCTCTGACAGGGAGAGCGGGGAGCTGTTTTTT,CASSSDRESGELFF
TRBJ2-7,.,TRBV27,TRBD1,TGTGCCAGCGACAGGGGACTGTACTTC,CASDRGLYF
TRBJ2-5,.,TRBV7-9,TRBD2,TGTGCCAGCAGCTTACTAGCGGGAGACGAGACCCAGTACTTC,CASSLLAGDETQYF
TRBJ2-7,.,TRBV28,.,TGTGCCAGCAGTTTCTCAGAGTCCTACGAGCAGTACTTC,CASSFSESYEQYF
TRBJ2-7,.,TRBV10-3,.,TGTGCCATCAGTGAGCCGGAGTTGGCCACCCAGGAATACTACGAGCAGTACTTC,CAISEPELATQEYYEQYF
TRBJ2-3,.,TRBV5-1,.,TGCGCCAGCAGCTTAGGAGGGGCGCAGTATTTT,CASSLGGAQYF
TRBJ2-7,.,TRBV5-6,TRBD1,TGTGCCAGCAGCCATCAGGGACAGACCTACGAGCAGTACTTC,CASSHQGQTYEQYF
TRBJ2-7,.,TRBV27,.,TGTGCCAGCAGTTTATTTCTTCACACCTCCTACGAGCAGTACTTC,CASSLFLHTSYEQYF
TRBJ2-2,.,TRBV7-9,TRBD2,TGTGCCAGCAGCCCTAGCGGGATCAACACCGGGGAGCTGTTTTTT,CASSPSGINTGELFF
TRBJ2-7,.,TRBV28,TRBD2,TGTGCCAGCAGTCAGGGGACTAGCGGCTACGAGCAGTACTTC,CASSQGTSGYEQYF
TRBJ2-1,once,TRBV27,.,TGTGCCAGCAGTTTTGCCCAGTCCTACAATGAGCAGTTCTTC,CASSFAQSYNEQFF
TRBJ2-7,.,TRBV27,TRBD2,TGTGCCAGCAGTTTAATGCTAGCGGGAACTTACGAGCAGTACTTC,CASSLMLAGTYEQYF
TRBJ2-1,once,TRBV19,.,TGTGCCAGTAGTGCGGCCCCCCTGCGTGAGCAGTTCTTC,CASSAAPLREQFF
TRBJ2-7,.,TRBV27,.,TGTGCCAGCAGTGTCGGGACTCCTTACGAGCAGTACTTC,CASSVGTPYEQYF
TRBJ1-5,.,TRBV27,.,TGTGCCAGCGTCCGTAGCAATCAGCCCCAGCATTTT,CASVRSNQPQHF
TRBJ2-5,.,TRBV28,.,TGTGCCAGCAGTTTAACGGTGGATTGGAAGACCCAGTACTTC,CASSLTVDWKTQYF
TRBJ1-1,.,TRBV4-1,.,TGCGCCAGCAGCCAAGTGTCGGAGGGGAACACTGAAGCTTTCTTT,CASSQVSEGNTEAFF